Listed below are T cell receptor beta chains from one sample, sequenced in a study of blood T cells in healthy people across ages. From the 5' RACE reads, TCRdb called clonotypes with MiXCR, one entry per CDR3 protein. The sample contains over 1,500,000 distinct CDR3 sequences, roughly 52% of which appear only once. The sequenced sample was blood. These receptors were collected from a woman aged 40 to 50 in good health. The CDR3 runs from the conserved cysteine through the conserved F or W. The order of the fields is D gene, J gene, clone size, V gene, CDR3 protein, CDR3 DNA. The D gene is left open where the match is weak. Rows give clone size only sometimes, using once, few, many, or a class for an expanded clone.

>-|TRBJ2-7|-|TRBV7-9
CASSLENRGRLYF
TGTGCCAGCAGCTTAGAAAACCGGGGTCGTCTGTACTTC
>-|TRBJ2-3|-|TRBV29-1
CSLVGSSTDTQYF
TGCAGCTTGGTGGGCTCTAGCACAGATACGCAGTATTTT
>-|TRBJ2-7|-|TRBV28
CASRPPTGYEQYF
TGTGCCAGCAGACCCCCGACAGGATACGAGCAGTACTTC
>TRBD1|TRBJ2-3|few|TRBV9
CASSVATTGARTDTQYF
TGTGCCAGCAGCGTAGCAACTACAGGGGCCCGCACAGATACGCAGTATTTT
>TRBD1|TRBJ2-6|-|TRBV20-1
CSARTQGAISTGANVLTF
TGCAGTGCTAGGACACAGGGGGCGATTAGTACTGGGGCCAACGTCCTGACTTTC
>TRBD1|TRBJ2-7|once|TRBV12-3/TRBV12-4
CASSFRDRGIEQYF
TGTGCCAGCAGTTTCCGGGACAGGGGCATCGAGCAGTACTTC
>-|TRBJ2-4|few|TRBV6-2/TRBV6-3
CASSLPDVAKNIQYF
TGTGCCAGCAGTCTACCGGACGTAGCCAAAAACATTCAGTACTTC
>TRBD1|TRBJ1-1|-|TRBV7-2
CASSLALRTGDTEAFF
TGTGCCAGCAGCTTAGCGCTTAGAACAGGGGACACTGAAGCTTTCTTT
>-|TRBJ1-2|-|TRBV20-1
CSARRGAGYGYTF
TGCAGTGCCCGGAGGGGGGCGGGCTATGGCTACACCTTC
>-|TRBJ2-6|few|TRBV6-5
CASSYSPEIGSGANVLTF
TGTGCCAGCAGTTACTCACCCGAGATTGGCTCTGGGGCCAACGTCCTGACTTTC